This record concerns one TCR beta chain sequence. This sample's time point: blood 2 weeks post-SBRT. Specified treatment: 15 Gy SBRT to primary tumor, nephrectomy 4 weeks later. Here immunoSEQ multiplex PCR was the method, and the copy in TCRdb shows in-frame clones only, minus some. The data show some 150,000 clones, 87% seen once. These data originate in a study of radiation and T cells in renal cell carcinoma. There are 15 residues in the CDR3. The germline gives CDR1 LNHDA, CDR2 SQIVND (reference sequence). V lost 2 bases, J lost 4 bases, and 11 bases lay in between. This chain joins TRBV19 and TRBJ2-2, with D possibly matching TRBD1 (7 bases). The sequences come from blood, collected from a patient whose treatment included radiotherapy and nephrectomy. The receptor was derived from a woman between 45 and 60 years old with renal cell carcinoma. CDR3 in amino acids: CASSIQGGLTGELFF. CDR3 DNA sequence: TGTGCCAGTAGTATACAGGGGGGCCTCACCGGGGAGCTGTTTTTT. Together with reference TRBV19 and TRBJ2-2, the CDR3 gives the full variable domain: DGGITQSPKYLFRKEGQNVTLSCEQNLNHDAMYWYRQDPGQGLRLIYYSQIVNDFQKGDIAEGYSVSREKKESFPLTVTSAQKNPTAFYLCASSIQGGLTGELFFGEGSRLTVL.